This T cell receptor beta chain stems from a study of blood T cell repertoires in COVID-19. There are a few counts of this clone. Germline V lookup: CDR1 SGHTA, CDR2 FQGTGA. Trimming left V 5 bases short and J 7 bases short, with 14 bases between. CDR3 length: 13 residues. Assay: immunoSEQ multiplex PCR; the TCRdb copy retains only in-frame clones and omits some. The top ten hold approximately 27% of the sample, which has 170,000 or so clones, nearly 80% seen once. The chain combines TRBV7-3 with TRBJ1-2; perhaps TRBD1 as D (6 bases). Sequenced material: peripheral blood. This sequence was found in a woman aged 70-85 years with acute or convalescent COVID-19. The CDR3 DNA is TGTGCCAGCAGCGTCGACAGGCAGCGTGGCTACACCTTC. Translation gives CASSVDRQRGYTF.